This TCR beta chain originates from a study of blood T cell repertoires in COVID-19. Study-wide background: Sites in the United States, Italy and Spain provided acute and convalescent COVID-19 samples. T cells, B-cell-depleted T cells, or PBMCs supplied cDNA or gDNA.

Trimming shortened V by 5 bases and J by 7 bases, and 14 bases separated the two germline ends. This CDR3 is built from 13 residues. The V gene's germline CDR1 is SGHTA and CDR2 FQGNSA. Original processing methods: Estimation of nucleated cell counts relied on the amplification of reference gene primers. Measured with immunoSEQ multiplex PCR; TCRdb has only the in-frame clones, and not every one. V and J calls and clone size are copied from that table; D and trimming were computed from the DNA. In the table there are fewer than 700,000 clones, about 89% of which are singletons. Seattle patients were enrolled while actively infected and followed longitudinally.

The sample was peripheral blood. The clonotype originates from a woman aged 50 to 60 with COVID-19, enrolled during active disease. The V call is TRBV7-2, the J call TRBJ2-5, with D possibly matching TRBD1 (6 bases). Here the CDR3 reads CASSPRGTGTQYF. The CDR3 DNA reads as TGTGCCAGCAGCCCTAGGGGGACCGGGACCCAGTACTTC.